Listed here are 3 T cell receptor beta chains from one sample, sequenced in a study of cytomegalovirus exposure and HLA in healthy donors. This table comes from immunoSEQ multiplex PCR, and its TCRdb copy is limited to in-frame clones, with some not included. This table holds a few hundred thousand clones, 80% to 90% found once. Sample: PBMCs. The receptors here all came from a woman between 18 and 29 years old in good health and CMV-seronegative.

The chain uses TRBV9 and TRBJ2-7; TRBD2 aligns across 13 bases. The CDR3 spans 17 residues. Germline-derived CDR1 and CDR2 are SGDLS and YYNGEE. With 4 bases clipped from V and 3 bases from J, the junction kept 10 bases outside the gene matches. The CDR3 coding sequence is TGTGCCAGCAGCAAAGGGACTAGCGGGACGATATTCTACGAGCAGTACTTC. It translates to CASSKGTSGTIFYEQYF.

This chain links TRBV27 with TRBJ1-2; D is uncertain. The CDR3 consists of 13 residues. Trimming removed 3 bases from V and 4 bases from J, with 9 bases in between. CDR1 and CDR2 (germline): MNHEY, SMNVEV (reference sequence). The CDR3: CASSLPNGYGYTF. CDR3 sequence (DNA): TGTGCCAGCAGTTTGCCCAACGGCTATGGCTACACCTTC.

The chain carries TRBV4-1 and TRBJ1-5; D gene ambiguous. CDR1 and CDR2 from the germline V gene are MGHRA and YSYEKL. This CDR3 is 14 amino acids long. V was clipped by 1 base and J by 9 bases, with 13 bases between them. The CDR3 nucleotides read TGCGCCAGCAGCCAAGGAATAGTTGAGGGGCCCCAGCATTTT. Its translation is CASSQGIVEGPQHF.